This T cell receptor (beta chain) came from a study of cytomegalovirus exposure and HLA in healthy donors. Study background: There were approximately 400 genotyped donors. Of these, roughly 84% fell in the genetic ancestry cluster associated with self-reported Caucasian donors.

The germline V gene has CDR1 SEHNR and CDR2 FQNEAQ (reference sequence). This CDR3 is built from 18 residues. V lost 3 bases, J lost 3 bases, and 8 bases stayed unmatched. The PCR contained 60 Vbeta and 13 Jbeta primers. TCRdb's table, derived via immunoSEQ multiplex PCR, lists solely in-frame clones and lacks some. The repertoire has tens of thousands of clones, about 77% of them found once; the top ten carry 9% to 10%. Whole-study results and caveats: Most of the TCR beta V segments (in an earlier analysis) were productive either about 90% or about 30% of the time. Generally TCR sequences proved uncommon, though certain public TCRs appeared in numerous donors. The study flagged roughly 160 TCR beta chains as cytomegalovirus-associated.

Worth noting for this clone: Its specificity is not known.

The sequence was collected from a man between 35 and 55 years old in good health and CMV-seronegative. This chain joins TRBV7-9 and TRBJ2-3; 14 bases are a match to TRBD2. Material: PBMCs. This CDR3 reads CASSFWGTSGRRTDTQYF. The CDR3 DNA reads TGTGCCAGCAGCTTTTGGGGGACTAGCGGGAGAAGGACAGATACGCAGTATTTT.